The sequence of this T cell receptor (beta chain) was determined in a study of blood T cell repertoires in COVID-19. The wider study: Material from acute and convalescent COVID-19 was sourced from the United States, Italy and Spain. PBMCs, B-cell-depleted T cells, or T cells were the source of the cDNA or gDNA that made up the material.

In the original analysis: Amplification from reference gene primers served as the basis for estimated nucleated cell counts. Data came from immunoSEQ multiplex PCR; TCRdb stores just in-frame clones and leaves some out. V, J and clone size are taken as reported in that table, and D and trimming were inferred from the DNA itself. Altogether some 64,000 clones are present, over 65% being singletons, with the ten largest covering roughly 21%. This CDR3 contains 15 residues. The V gene end was trimmed by 5 bases and the J gene end by 7 bases; junction bases not matched to a gene: 10. Looked up from germline, CDR1 is SGHRS and CDR2 is YFSETQ.

The sequence derives from an elderly man with active or convalescent COVID-19. Sequenced sample: peripheral blood. V is TRBV5-1 and J is TRBJ2-5; 11 nucleotides align to TRBD1. The CDR3 DNA reads TGCGCCAGCAGTCGCACTGGACAGGGGGCAGGGACCCAGTACTTC. Protein: CASSRTGQGAGTQYF.